These 24 T cell receptor beta chains came from one sample sequenced in a study of blood T cell repertoires in COVID-19. TCRdb keeps only in-frame clones here, not all; method: immunoSEQ multiplex PCR. The profile covers 51,000 or so clones, with about four fifths appearing a single time and over 6% taken by the ten largest. Material: peripheral blood. The receptor source for this set is a man between 70 and 80 years old with active COVID-19.

This clone was detected a few times. V is TRBV5-4 and J is TRBJ1-2; TRBD1 is a possible D gene (5 bases). Germline CDR1 SGHNT, CDR2 YYREEE (reference sequence). V dropped 0 bases and J dropped 2 bases, with 14 bases sitting between them. CDR3 length: 16 residues. The chain's CDR3 is CASSLGKRGGNYGYTF. The DNA for the CDR3 is TGTGCCAGCAGCTTGGGAAAACGCGGGGGGAACTATGGCTACACCTTC. Combining the CDR3 with reference TRBV5-4 and TRBJ1-2 gives the whole variable domain ETGVTQSPTHLIKTRGQQVTLRCSSQSGHNTVSWYQQALGQGPQFIFQYYREEENGRGNFPPRFSGLQFPNYSSELNVNALELDDSALYLCASSLGKRGGNYGYTFGSGTRLTVV.

This chain uses TRBV2 with TRBJ1-2; D possibly corresponds to TRBD1 (5 bases). This CDR3 region has 13 residues. Trimming took 3 bases from V and 2 from J, leaving 7 bases between them. Germline CDR1 and CDR2: SNHLY and FYNNEI. The CDR3 protein is CASSEGRNYGYTF. CDR3 DNA: TGTGCCAGCAGTGAGGGGCGCAACTATGGCTACACCTTC.

This rearrangement joins TRBV11-1 to TRBJ2-1; 8 nucleotides align to TRBD1. The V and J ends lost 1 base and 6 bases, in that order; junction bases with no gene match: 5. The CDR3 has 15 amino acids. Germline assignment: CDR1 SGHAT and CDR2 FQDESV (reference sequence). Here the CDR3 DNA reads TGTGCCAGCAGCTTAGACAGGACAGGGTTCAATGAGCAGTTCTTC. This encodes CASSLDRTGFNEQFF.

The chain joins TRBV5-1 to TRBJ2-2; 15 bases match TRBD2. Germline values: CDR1 SGHRS, CDR2 YFSETQ. Trimming took 3 bases from V and 6 from J; bases not matched to a gene: 3. The CDR3 has 16 residues. In DNA form, the CDR3 reads TGCGCCAGCAGCTACTGGACTAGCGGGGGGGCCGGGGAGCTGTTTTTT. Its translation: CASSYWTSGGAGELFF.

This chain joins TRBV9 and TRBJ1-4; D remains unclear. CDR1 and CDR2 (germline): SGDLS, YYNGEE. CDR3 size: 13 residues. V was shortened by 0 bases and J by 5 bases, with 5 bases between the two germline ends. CDR3 region: CASSVGPNEKLFF. The CDR3 DNA reads as TGTGCCAGCAGCGTAGGGCCGAATGAAAAACTGTTTTTT.

This CDR3 reads CASSQAPMDSGEQFF. Written as DNA, the CDR3 is TGTGCCAGCAGCCAAGCCCCGATGGACTCGGGGGAGCAGTTCTTC. The V and J genes are TRBV3-1 (or the pseudogene TRBV3-2) and TRBJ2-1, with TRBD2 as a possible D gene (5 bases). CDR3 length: 15 amino acids. Between the trimmed V and J ends, which lost 1 base and 10 bases, there was a span of 17 bases. CDR1 is LGHDT and CDR2 is YNNKEL in the germline V gene (reference sequence).

The chain links TRBV7-9 to TRBJ2-7; D is unclear. The CDR3 has 13 amino acids. Trimming stripped 3 bases from V and 1 base from J, with 7 bases between. In germline, CDR1 is SEHNR, CDR2 FQNEAQ (reference sequence). The CDR3 protein is CASSLYSSYEQYF. The CDR3 DNA sequence: TGTGCCAGCAGCTTGTACAGTTCCTACGAGCAGTACTTC.

This clone was seen just once. CDR3 in amino acids: CASSSYRGNTEAFF. DNA for the CDR3: TGTGCCAGCAGCTCTTACAGGGGGAACACTGAAGCTTTCTTT. The chain is built from TRBV13 and TRBJ1-1; 7 nucleotides match TRBD1. Germline values: CDR1 PRHDT, CDR2 FYEKMQ (reference sequence). Germline trimming cut 4 bases from V and 1 base from J; bases unmatched to any gene: 3. The CDR3 extends over 14 amino acids.

V is TRBV4-3 and J is TRBJ1-4, with TRBD1 matching 8 bases. The junction had 2 bases not matched to a gene; V was cut back by 1 base and J by 4 bases. This CDR3 comprises 15 residues. In germline, CDR1 is LGHNA, CDR2 YSLEER. The CDR3 region has the DNA TGCGCCAGCAGCCAAGGGGACAGGCGTAATGAAAAACTGTTTTTT. Its protein is CASSQGDRRNEKLFF.

The V gene is TRBV29-1, the J gene TRBJ2-1; 7 nucleotides line up with TRBD2. V was pared by 5 bases and J by 6 bases, with 7 bases of the junction left unmatched. Germline CDR1 and CDR2: SQVTM and ANQGSEA. CDR3 length: 13 residues. The chain's CDR3 is CSVPGTTLNEQFF. The CDR3 nucleotides read TGCAGCGTTCCCGGGACTACCCTCAATGAGCAGTTCTTC.

Only one count was recorded for this clone. The V call is TRBV19, the J call TRBJ1-6; D not certain. V shed 7 bases and J shed 7 bases, with 14 bases lying between them. This CDR3 region has 14 residues. The germline V gene has CDR1 LNHDA and CDR2 SQIVND (reference sequence). CDR3 amino acids: CASKGVHGNSPLHF. CDR3 sequence (DNA): TGTGCCAGTAAGGGAGTTCACGGGAATTCACCCCTCCACTTT.

The gene calls are TRBV7-2 and TRBJ2-5; maybe TRBD1 (5 bases). The CDR3 is 15 amino acids. Between the trimmed V and J ends, which lost 5 bases and 0 bases, there was a span of 13 bases. Germline loops: CDR1 SGHTA, CDR2 FQGNSA. The CDR3 nucleotides are TGTGCCAGCAGCCAGGGTCCAAGGAACCAAGAGACCCAGTACTTC. This encodes CASSQGPRNQETQYF.

The chain recombines TRBV6-2 or TRBV6-3 with TRBJ2-5; D is unclear. Deletions cut 0 bases from V and 2 bases from J, with 19 bases between. The CDR3 length is 18 residues. CDR1 is MNHEY, CDR2 SVGEGT, per germline. The CDR3 loop is CASSYSKWRLEEQETQYF. CDR3 DNA sequence: TGTGCCAGCAGTTACTCGAAGTGGCGGCTAGAAGAACAAGAGACCCAGTACTTC.

The CDR3 nucleotides read TGTGCCAGCAGCCCCCTTCGGAGAAACACCGGGGAGCTGTTTTTT. It translates to CASSPLRRNTGELFF. The chain couples TRBV7-2 to TRBJ2-2; D gene uncertain. The CDR3 is made up of 15 amino acids. Looked up from germline, CDR1 is SGHTA and CDR2 is FQGNSA. Trimming removed 5 bases at V and 2 bases at J, with 12 bases between.

The CDR3 DNA sequence: TGCAGTGCTAGTTTCTACGGACTAGCGGGGAGCACAGATACGCAGTATTTT. This translates into CSASFYGLAGSTDTQYF. The V and J genes are TRBV20-1 and TRBJ2-3, with 12 bases that match TRBD2. The CDR3 sequence is 17 residues long. CDR1 is DFQATT and CDR2 is SNEGSKA in the germline V gene (reference sequence). With V trimmed by 3 bases and J by 0 bases, 7 bases remained unmatched.

This clone was seen a few times. The chain has TRBV11-2 and TRBJ1-3, with unresolved D. The germline CDR1 and CDR2 sequences are SGHAT and FQNNGV. V was shortened by 1 base and J by 1 base, with 17 bases between the two germline ends. The CDR3 consists of 18 residues. The chain's CDR3 is CASSLGMGEALSGNTIYF. The CDR3, as DNA: TGTGCCAGCAGCTTAGGGATGGGAGAGGCACTTTCTGGAAACACCATATATTTT.

The CDR3 nucleotides are TGCAGCGTTGTAGATACGGTGGGCAATCAGCCCCAGCATTTT. It specifies CSVVDTVGNQPQHF. V usage is TRBV29-1 and J usage is TRBJ1-5; D unresolved. Trimming took off 4 bases at V and 2 bases at J, with 12 bases between the two ends. The germline gives CDR1 SQVTM, CDR2 ANQGSEA. The CDR3 covers 14 residues.

This clone was detected only once. V usage is TRBV28 and J usage is TRBJ1-1; D gene unclear. The length of the CDR3 is 13 residues. Germline CDR1 is MDHEN and CDR2 is SYDVKM. V was pared by 3 bases and J by 1 base, with 6 bases between. DNA of the CDR3: TGTGCCAGCAGTTTTCCCGGGAACACTGAAGCTTTCTTT. This sequence encodes CASSFPGNTEAFF.

The V gene is TRBV7-2, the J gene TRBJ2-7; 9 bases line up with TRBD2. Germline CDR1 and CDR2: SGHTA and FQGNSA. The CDR3 loop spans 16 amino acids. V was clipped by 1 base and J by 2 bases; unmatched bases: 6. The CDR3 DNA sequence: TGTGCCAGCAGCTTAGGATTCTCTAGCGGGGCCTACGAGCAGTACTTC. It yields the protein CASSLGFSSGAYEQYF.

This clone was found once. The J gene is TRBJ2-3, the V gene TRBV5-1, with 9 bases identical to TRBD2. The V and J ends lost 0 bases and 7 bases, in that order; junction bases with no gene match: 6. The germline CDR1 and CDR2 sequences are SGHRS and YFSETQ. The CDR3 spans 15 residues. As DNA, the CDR3 is TGCGCCAGCAGCTTGGGGTCTAGCGGGGCATATACGCAGTATTTT. Protein: CASSLGSSGAYTQYF.

The chain joins TRBV11-1 to TRBJ1-1; no definite D call. This CDR3 region has 15 residues. Germline-derived CDR1 and CDR2 are SGHAT and FQDESV (reference sequence). The V end lost 7 bases, the J end lost 1 base, and 16 bases lay between the germline ends. The CDR3 is CASTVLRLRNTEAFF. The CDR3 DNA follows: TGTGCCAGCACTGTGCTTAGACTGCGGAACACTGAAGCTTTCTTT.

This clone has a single count. The chain has TRBV19 and TRBJ1-6; TRBD1 agrees at 7 bases. Trimming took 4 bases from V and 5 from J; bases not matched to a gene: 14. This CDR3 is 18 amino acids long. Germline assignment: CDR1 LNHDA and CDR2 SQIVND (reference sequence). This CDR3 reads CASSTRGKGAVDNSPLHF. Here the CDR3 DNA reads TGTGCCAGTAGTACAAGGGGGAAGGGGGCAGTCGATAATTCACCCCTCCACTTT.

The V call is TRBV7-6, the J call TRBJ1-6; D perhaps matches TRBD1 (5 bases). The germline V gene has CDR1 SGHVS and CDR2 FNYEAQ. V lost 1 base and J lost 0, with 13 bases in between. The CDR3 extends over 18 amino acids. CDR3 DNA: TGTGCCAGCAGCTTAGAGACAGCCGGAGTCTCCTATAATTCACCCCTCCACTTT. Protein sequence: CASSLETAGVSYNSPLHF. Full variable domain (missing parts from reference TRBV7-6 and TRBJ1-6): GAGVSQSPRYKVTKRGQDVALRCDPISGHVSLYWYRQALGQGPEFLTYFNYEAQQDKSGLPNDRFSAERPEGSISTLTIQRTEQRDSAMYRCASSLETAGVSYNSPLHFGNGTRLTVT.

This chain uses TRBV19 with TRBJ2-2; 7 positions agree with TRBD1. The CDR3 is 16 residues long. The germline V gene has CDR1 LNHDA and CDR2 SQIVND (reference sequence). V lost 6 bases to trimming and J lost 5 bases; unmatched junction nucleotides: 12. CDR3 in amino acids: CASRLQGRVRTGELFF. The CDR3 bases are TGTGCCAGTAGATTACAGGGGCGCGTCAGGACCGGGGAGCTGTTTTTT.